This T cell receptor beta chain was sequenced for a study of cytomegalovirus exposure and HLA in healthy donors. CDR1 LNHNV and CDR2 YYDKDF come from the germline V gene (reference sequence). CDR3 size: 12 residues. Trimming took off 5 bases at V and 7 bases at J, with 11 bases between the two ends. Regarding this clone: Its antigen is unidentified.

In the PCR, 60 Vbeta and 13 Jbeta primers were used. Assay: immunoSEQ multiplex PCR; the TCRdb copy retains only in-frame clones and omits some. Of over 150,000 clones listed, over 70% are singletons. The study's findings and limits: Analysis performed later found under 20,000 TCR beta sequences associated with HLA alleles at 0.05 false discovery rate. Most TCR sequences were seen very rarely across donors, but some public TCRs occurred in many.

The rearrangement uses TRBV15 and TRBJ1-2; D unclear. Sequencing used PBMCs. This receptor was obtained from a woman aged 45 to 65 in good health and CMV-seropositive. As DNA, the CDR3 is TGTGCCACCAGCGGCGCGGGGTTTGGCTACACCTTC. Translating gives CATSGAGFGYTF.